The 16 T cell receptor beta chains presented below share a single source sample, sequenced in a study of CD8 T cells in Susac syndrome. When the RNA was reverse transcribed, random hexamers were used with an input of roughly 0.45 to 1 ug. TCRdb reanalysed the immunoSEQ multiplex PCR reads using MiXCR and keeps one entry per CDR3 protein. This sample carries under 550,000 distinct CDR3 sequences, 75% to 90% of them seen once, and the ten largest clones take approximately 0.11%. Sequenced input: CD8+ T cells from PBMCs. Receptors were obtained from a human donor with multiple sclerosis.

J is TRBJ2-7 and V is TRBV14; maybe TRBD2 (6 bases). V shed 4 bases and J shed 5 bases, with 12 bases lying between them. Germline V gene sequence: CDR1 SGHDN, CDR2 FVKESK. CDR3 length: 13 amino acids. The CDR3 DNA reads TGTGCCAGCAGCCCGGACCCTAGCGACGAGCAGTACTTC. Protein product: CASSPDPSDEQYF.

This clonotype appeared a single time. The chain is built from TRBV13 and TRBJ1-4; maybe TRBD1 (6 bases). Germline CDR1 reads PRHDT; CDR2 reads FYEKMQ (reference sequence). V was cut by 6 bases and J by 5 bases, with 13 bases left in between. The CDR3 spans 14 residues. CDR3 nucleotides: TGTGCCAGCAGTACAGACAGGAAGAATGAAAAACTGTTTTTT. It is translated as CASSTDRKNEKLFF.

The chain combines TRBV6-6 with TRBJ2-1; D might be TRBD2 (6 bases). Between the trimmed V and J ends, which lost 7 bases and 5 bases, there was a span of 18 bases. Germline lookup yields CDR1 MNHNY and CDR2 SVGAGI (reference sequence). CDR3 size: 15 residues. The CDR3 bases are TGTGCCAGCACCCCAAACAGCGGGCCTAACAATGAGCAGTTCTTC. Encoded protein: CASTPNSGPNNEQFF.

In its sample, this clonotype was seen once. This chain joins TRBV4-1 and TRBJ2-7, with a tentative D call TRBD2 (6 bases). Germline V CDR1 and CDR2: MGHRA, YSYEKL. Trimming left V 0 bases short and J 6 bases short, with 18 bases between. The CDR3 has 16 amino acids. CDR3: CASSQEISGANPEQYF. CDR3 nucleotide sequence: TGCGCCAGCAGCCAAGAAATTAGCGGCGCAAATCCCGAGCAGTACTTC.

The rearrangement joins TRBV19 to TRBJ2-3; 7 bases are shared with TRBD2. Germline V gives CDR1 LNHDA, CDR2 SQIVND (reference sequence). This CDR3 comprises 16 residues. J lost 0 bases, V lost 3 bases, and 6 bases had no gene match. The CDR3 sequence is CASSIYGTTSTDTQYF. The CDR3 DNA is TGTGCCAGTAGTATTTACGGGACTACTAGCACAGATACGCAGTATTTT.

This sequence joins TRBV29-1 and TRBJ2-1; no firm D call. The V end was cut by 4 bases, the J end by 4 bases, with 20 bases between. CDR1 is SQVTM, CDR2 ANQGSEA, per germline. The CDR3 length is 16 residues. The chain's CDR3 is CSVVGSRPKSYNEQFF. In DNA form, the CDR3 reads TGCAGCGTTGTCGGCTCGCGCCCAAAGAGTTACAATGAGCAGTTCTTC.

This clonotype was found once. Written as DNA, the CDR3 is TGTGCCAGCAGCCTCCAGTCGGGACATTCGACGGACACTGAAGCTTTCTTT. Its protein is CASSLQSGHSTDTEAFF. V and J are TRBV6-2 or TRBV6-3 and TRBJ1-1; D possibly corresponds to TRBD1 (6 bases). Trimming left V 6 bases short and J 3 bases short, with 23 bases between. CDR1 is MNHEY and CDR2 is SVGEGT in the germline V gene. CDR3 length: 17 residues.

The V gene is TRBV12-3 or TRBV12-4, the J gene TRBJ2-5; TRBD1 agrees at 7 bases. The CDR3 length is 15 residues. V lost 4 bases, J lost 5 bases, and 10 bases stayed unmatched. CDR3 bases: TGTGCCAGCAGTTCCCCCCTCGACAGGGCCGAGACCCAGTACTTC. This gives the protein CASSSPLDRAETQYF.

The genes are TRBV4-1 and TRBJ1-1, with 8 nucleotides matching TRBD1. Germline values: CDR1 MGHRA, CDR2 YSYEKL. V gave up 4 bases and J gave up 3 bases; unmatched junction bases: 7. The CDR3 has 15 amino acids. The CDR3 nucleotides read TGCGCCAGCAGCCGGGCCACGGACAGGGACACTGAAGCTTTCTTT. Amino acid sequence: CASSRATDRDTEAFF.

The V gene is TRBV7-9, the J gene TRBJ1-1; D is unclear. The germline V gene has CDR1 SEHNR and CDR2 FQNEAQ (reference sequence). CDR3 size: 13 residues. Trimming removed 8 bases at V and 4 bases at J, with 14 bases between. CDR3 sequence (DNA): TGTGCCAGCGGCCCCCATAGGACCACTGAAGCTTTCTTT. Translated: CASGPHRTTEAFF.

V and J are TRBV19 and TRBJ1-2; D is unclear. This CDR3 is 12 amino acids long. In germline, CDR1 is LNHDA, CDR2 SQIVND (reference sequence). The CDR3 spells CASGLWGLGYTF. In DNA form, the CDR3 reads TGTGCTTCTGGCCTCTGGGGATTGGGCTACACCTTC.

This rearrangement joins TRBV28 to TRBJ2-5, with TRBD2 matching 15 bases. CDR1 and CDR2 from the germline V gene are MDHEN and SYDVKM. Trimming at V came to 7 bases and at J to 5 bases, leaving 14 bases not matched to a gene. This CDR3 is built from 18 residues. This CDR3 is CASIRLGTSGRFSETQYF. DNA of the CDR3: TGTGCCAGCATCCGCCTAGGGACTAGCGGGAGGTTTAGTGAGACCCAGTACTTC.

This clonotype appeared a single time. V is TRBV27 and J is TRBJ1-5, with D hard to call. V was shortened by 5 bases and J by 4 bases, with 9 bases between the two germline ends. CDR1 and CDR2 (germline): MNHEY, SMNVEV (reference sequence). The CDR3 covers 13 residues. DNA for the CDR3: TGTGCCAGCAGTATCGGACGGAATCAGCCCCAGCATTTT. Encoded protein: CASSIGRNQPQHF.

V usage is TRBV6-1 and J usage is TRBJ1-1; tentatively, D is TRBD1 (6 bases). The CDR3 length is 14 residues. The germline V gene encodes CDR1 MNHNS and CDR2 SASEGT. The V and J ends lost 4 bases and 1 base respectively, with 10 bases between them. DNA for the CDR3: TGTGCCAGCAGTGTACAGGGCCCGAACACTGAAGCTTTCTTT. Amino acid sequence: CASSVQGPNTEAFF.

Of note for this clonotype: A junction boundary mismatches the germline segment, possibly from a read error. The J gene is TRBJ2-3, the V gene TRBV4-1; 11 positions agree with TRBD2. This CDR3 has 19 amino acids. Per germline, CDR1 MGHRA and CDR2 YSYEKL. The CDR3 loop is CASRQDRGLAEWFTDTQYF. The CDR3 nucleotides read TGCGCCAGCAGACAAGATAGGGGACTAGCGGAGTGGTTCACAGATACGCAGTATTTT.

The chain has TRBV4-2 and TRBJ2-2, with D possibly TRBD2 on 6 matching bases. The CDR3 loop spans 15 amino acids. V was shortened by 0 bases and J by 6 bases, with 11 bases between the two germline ends. Germline CDR1 is LGHNA and CDR2 is YNFKEQ. The CDR3 spells CASSQDLGGSGELFF. Here the CDR3 DNA reads TGTGCCAGCAGCCAAGATCTAGGAGGGTCCGGGGAGCTGTTTTTT.